The clone carrying this T cell receptor beta chain occurred many times. The antigen is undetermined. TCRdb redid the calling of the multiplex PCR reads with MiXCR, one entry per CDR3 protein. The repertoire holds under 250,000 distinct CDR3 sequences, with around 32% as singletons. The data were obtained in a study of breast tumors, draining lymph nodes, adjacent tissues. Findings and caveats of the study: That most tumor T cells come from lymph nodes remained unproven. Luminal-like breast cancer showed significantly greater tumor-nontumor repertoire similarity than basal-like breast cancer did. Tumor TCR diversity was below lymph nodes but above nontumor tissue. Findings are consistent with lymph node origin and intratumoral expansion of most tumor T cells.

Samples came from axillary lymph nodes draining the breast cancer. CDR1 is SGHRS, CDR2 YFSETQ, per germline. The trim removed 4 bases at V and 4 bases at J, leaving 3 bases unmatched. The CDR3 spans 15 residues. V and J are TRBV5-1 and TRBJ2-2; 11 bases map to TRBD1. The TCR comes from a female donor with breast cancer. Some clones in this sample may be carry-over from other donors' samples. The specimen sequenced was axillary lymph node tissue. The CDR3: CASSAGTGGTGELFF. The CDR3 region has the DNA TGCGCCAGCAGCGCCGGGACAGGGGGCACCGGGGAGCTGTTTTTT.